These T cell receptor beta chains were read from a single sample in a study of graft-versus-host responses after intestinal transplantation. The protocol was immunoSEQ multiplex PCR, while the TCRdb copy is restricted to in-frame clones and leaves out a portion. The sample contains some 110,000 clones, roughly 93% of which appear only once. Their antigen targets remain unknown. This sample comprised unstimulated CD8+ T cells sorted from spleen or lymph node cells, obtained before transplant. Receptors were obtained from a human donor who was the organ donor for an intestinal transplant. Each CDR3 is given with its conserved first and last residue. The order of the fields is D gene, V gene, clone size, J gene, CDR3 DNA, CDR3 protein. The D gene is left open where the match is weak. Part of the rows lack a size; the others show once, few, many or a class for expanded clones.

D gene: NA
V gene: TRBV30
clone size: NA
J gene: TRBJ1-4
CDR3 DNA: TGTGCCTGGAGTGTTAACAGGGAGGATGAAAAACTGTTTTTT
CDR3 protein: CAWSVNREDEKLFF

D gene: NA
V gene: TRBV6-6
clone size: NA
J gene: TRBJ2-1
CDR3 DNA: TGTGCCAGCAAGATAGACAGTAGCTCCTACAATGAGCAGTTCTTC
CDR3 protein: CASKIDSSSYNEQFF

D gene: TRBD2
V gene: TRBV4-1
clone size: once
J gene: TRBJ2-3
CDR3 DNA: TGCGCCAGCAGCCAATTCAGGACTAGCGGAGATACGCAGTATTTT
CDR3 protein: CASSQFRTSGDTQYF

D gene: NA
V gene: TRBV14
clone size: NA
J gene: TRBJ2-7
CDR3 DNA: TGTGCCAGCAGCCACCGGGACACCTATTACGAGCAGTACTTC
CDR3 protein: CASSHRDTYYEQYF

D gene: TRBD2
V gene: TRBV19
clone size: once
J gene: TRBJ2-2
CDR3 DNA: TGTGCCAGTACGGGAGCGGGAACCACCGGGGAGCTGTTTTTT
CDR3 protein: CASTGAGTTGELFF

D gene: TRBD1
V gene: TRBV27
clone size: NA
J gene: TRBJ2-7
CDR3 DNA: TGTGCCAGCAGTTTGGACAGGGGGGGAAACGAGCAGTACTTC
CDR3 protein: CASSLDRGGNEQYF

D gene: NA
V gene: TRBV9
clone size: NA
J gene: TRBJ1-3
CDR3 DNA: TGTGCCAGCAGCGGGGTAATCTCTGGAAACACCATATATTTT
CDR3 protein: CASSGVISGNTIYF

D gene: NA
V gene: TRBV11-2
clone size: NA
J gene: TRBJ2-7
CDR3 DNA: TGTGCCAGCAGCTTCAGATTCGACGAGCAGTACTTC
CDR3 protein: CASSFRFDEQYF

D gene: NA
V gene: TRBV10-2
clone size: NA
J gene: TRBJ2-7
CDR3 DNA: TGCGCCAGCCGCCTCGGCGGTTCAGGGGAGCAGTACTTC
CDR3 protein: CASRLGGSGEQYF

D gene: TRBD2
V gene: TRBV4-1
clone size: NA
J gene: TRBJ2-6
CDR3 DNA: TGCGCCAGCAGCCCCCCGGGGGGGGCGCTTTCTGGGGCCAACGTCCTGACTTTC
CDR3 protein: CASSPPGGALSGANVLTF

D gene: TRBD2
V gene: TRBV28
clone size: NA
J gene: TRBJ2-3
CDR3 DNA: TGTGCCAGCAGTTTAGGGACTAGCGGGTTTAGCACAGATACGCAGTATTTT
CDR3 protein: CASSLGTSGFSTDTQYF

D gene: NA
V gene: TRBV27
clone size: NA
J gene: TRBJ2-7
CDR3 DNA: TGTGCCAGCGGGCGGCTAATGGAGCAGTACTTC
CDR3 protein: CASGRLMEQYF

D gene: NA
V gene: TRBV6-5
clone size: NA
J gene: TRBJ1-3
CDR3 DNA: TGTGCCAGCCAGCCCGAAGAGAGCCCTGGAAACACCATATATTTT
CDR3 protein: CASQPEESPGNTIYF

D gene: NA
V gene: TRBV11-1
clone size: NA
J gene: TRBJ1-1
CDR3 DNA: TGTGCCAGCAGCTTAGAGGGGAACACTGAAGCTTTCTTT
CDR3 protein: CASSLEGNTEAFF

D gene: NA
V gene: TRBV27
clone size: once
J gene: TRBJ2-7
CDR3 DNA: TGTGCCAGCAGTTTAGGGCAGGGGTTTAGCTACGAGCAGTACTTC
CDR3 protein: CASSLGQGFSYEQYF

D gene: NA
V gene: TRBV14
clone size: NA
J gene: TRBJ2-3
CDR3 DNA: TGTGCCAGCAGCCAAGAGGGGGAGCGACTCAGCACAGATACGCAGTATTTT
CDR3 protein: CASSQEGERLSTDTQYF